This T cell receptor (beta chain) was observed in a study of T cell responses to AZD1222 COVID-19 vaccine. Study-level findings and limits: The study reported that nearly half of spike-specific TCRs target unmutated variant regions. Only a handful of AZD1222 recipients were seropositive at baseline.

Trimming pared 0 bases from V and 7 bases from J, leaving 13 bases between. The CDR3 has 15 residues. Germline V gene lookup returns CDR1 SEHNR and CDR2 FQNEAQ (reference sequence). As to this clone: Its antigen is unidentified.

Clones were sequenced by immunoSEQ multiplex PCR, and TCRdb holds only the in-frame ones, with some missing. The table shows around 120,000 clones, with approximately 85% occurring only once. The chain joins TRBV7-9 to TRBJ2-1, with D maybe TRBD2 (6 bases). This TCR came from an adult in good health. Sequencing used peripheral blood, obtained on day 0 of AZD1222 vaccination. CDR3 in DNA: TGTGCCAGCAGCTTAGCCTTATCGGGGAGGAATGAGCAGTTCTTC. Protein: CASSLALSGRNEQFF.